The 5 T cell receptor beta chains below all came from one sample that was sequenced in a study of blood T cell repertoires in COVID-19. Method: immunoSEQ multiplex PCR; TCRdb's copy keeps in-frame clones and lacks some. The sample includes around 100,000 clones, around 90% of them seen just once. Input material: peripheral blood. The origin of the receptors is a man aged 50-60 years with COVID-19, enrolled during active disease.

The chain links TRBV10-3 to TRBJ1-5; D is perhaps TRBD1 (6 bases). The CDR3 length is 14 residues. The V gene's germline CDR1 is ENHRY and CDR2 SYGVKD. V lost 8 bases and J lost 9, with 20 bases in between. CDR3 nucleotide sequence: TGTGCCATCGGACGACAGGACGAGGATGGGCCCCAGCATTTT. Its protein product is CAIGRQDEDGPQHF.

The V and J genes are TRBV28 and TRBJ2-2, with unresolved D. The V gene's germline CDR1 is MDHEN and CDR2 SYDVKM. The CDR3 covers 15 residues. V dropped 4 bases and J dropped 0 bases, with 9 bases sitting between them. In DNA form, the CDR3 reads TGTGCCAGCAGTTACAGCAACGCGAACACCGGGGAGCTGTTTTTT. Translated, it gives CASSYSNANTGELFF.

J is TRBJ2-7 and V is TRBV19, with 7 bases aligning to TRBD1. Per germline, CDR1 LNHDA and CDR2 SQIVND (reference sequence). The CDR3 has 14 amino acids. With 1 base clipped from V and 3 bases from J, the junction kept 3 bases outside the gene matches. The CDR3 is CASSIAGTDYEQYF. Here the CDR3 DNA reads TGTGCCAGTAGTATAGCCGGGACAGACTACGAGCAGTACTTC.

This chain uses TRBV10-3 with TRBJ2-3, with a possible D match to TRBD1 (5 bases). V dropped 6 bases and J dropped 0 bases, with 13 bases sitting between them. The germline V gene has CDR1 ENHRY and CDR2 SYGVKD. This CDR3 comprises 15 residues. The CDR3 coding sequence is TGTGCCATCAGCCCGGACCAGGGCAGCACAGATACGCAGTATTTT. Protein: CAISPDQGSTDTQYF.

V usage is TRBV6-5 and J usage is TRBJ2-5, with TRBD1 identical over 9 bases. V lost 10 bases and J lost 6; bases outside the gene matches: 9. Germline lookup yields CDR1 MNHEY and CDR2 SVGAGI. This CDR3 has 13 amino acids. CDR3 in amino acids: CATSGQGFQTQYF. CDR3 bases: TGTGCCACTTCGGGACAGGGATTCCAGACCCAGTACTTC.